These 24 T cell receptor beta chains came from one sample sequenced in a study of regulatory T cells in long-lasting Graves disease. iRepertoire HTBI primers and Arm-PCR of CDR3 regions built TCR beta libraries. TCRdb processed the multiplex PCR reads anew with MiXCR; each CDR3 protein has one entry. The sample records about 540,000 distinct CDR3 sequences, roughly 13% being singletons. Time point indicated: newly diagnosed GD, antithyroid drugs for less than 3 months. Extracted PBMC RNA gave rise to the TCR library. The same sample was also studied in work on T cells in Graves' hyperthyroidism and ophthalmopathy.

Sequences were derived from peripheral blood mononuclear cells (PBMCs), sampled at new diagnosis, from a patient treated with antithyroid drugs. The receptors here all came from a man aged 25-45 years with Graves disease.

This clonotype has at least ten counts. The V and J genes are TRBV20-1 and TRBJ2-1; tentatively, D is TRBD2 (5 bases). CDR1 and CDR2 from the germline V gene are DFQATT and SNEGSKA (reference sequence). Between the trimmed V and J ends, which lost 4 bases and 5 bases, there was a span of 12 bases. The CDR3 is 13 residues long. The CDR3 loop is CSAIPDGDNEQFF. The CDR3 DNA sequence: TGCAGTGCTATCCCGGACGGGGACAATGAGCAGTTCTTC.

This clonotype was recorded many times. This chain uses TRBV5-1 with TRBJ1-1; D is undetermined. The germline V gene has CDR1 SGHRS and CDR2 YFSETQ. CDR3 length equals 15 residues. Trimming removed 1 base from V and 1 base from J, with 11 bases in between. The CDR3 is CASSLSQVTNTEAFF. The CDR3 nucleotides read TGCGCCAGCAGCTTGTCGCAGGTCACGAACACTGAAGCTTTCTTT.

This clonotype was recorded at least ten times. The J gene is TRBJ1-1, the V gene TRBV25-1; 8 bases match TRBD1. The CDR3 totals 14 residues. CDR1 MGHDK and CDR2 SYGVNS come from the germline V gene. V lost 6 bases to trimming and J lost 7 bases; unmatched junction nucleotides: 10. CDR3 region: CASRYGQGRSEAFF. The CDR3 bases are TGTGCCAGCAGATATGGACAGGGCCGGAGTGAAGCTTTCTTT.

This clonotype was recorded many times. CDR3 residues: CASSLRGVSYNEQFF. As DNA, the CDR3 is TGTGCCAGCAGTTTAAGGGGGGTTTCCTACAATGAGCAGTTCTTC. This chain connects TRBV27 to TRBJ2-1; the D gene could be TRBD1 or TRBD2 (6 bases each). The CDR3 length is 15 residues. The V and J ends lost 2 bases and 1 base respectively, with 9 bases between them. Germline V gene lookup returns CDR1 MNHEY and CDR2 SMNVEV (reference sequence).

Ten or more counts support this clonotype. The chain joins TRBV20-1 to TRBJ2-1; no clear D gene. Trimming pared 3 bases from V and 5 bases from J, leaving 8 bases between. Germline loops: CDR1 DFQATT, CDR2 SNEGSKA (reference sequence). CDR3 size: 12 residues. CDR3 in DNA: TGCAGTGCTAGTAGGCAGCACAATGAGCAGTTCTTC. It specifies CSASRQHNEQFF.

This clonotype was detected ten times or more. V and J are TRBV10-1 and TRBJ1-1; D might be TRBD1 (6 bases). CDR1 WNHNN and CDR2 SYGVQD come from the germline V gene (reference sequence). V lost 2 bases to trimming and J lost 3 bases, with 19 bases between them. The CDR3 consists of 17 residues. CDR3: CASSETGPAPSDTEAFF. In DNA, the CDR3 is TGCGCCAGCAGTGAGACAGGGCCTGCGCCGTCGGACACTGAAGCTTTCTTT.

The chain links TRBV20-1 to TRBJ2-7; 8 bases align to TRBD2. This CDR3 spans 16 amino acids. J lost 1 base, V lost 3 bases, and 11 bases had no gene match. CDR1 and CDR2 from the germline V gene are DFQATT and SNEGSKA (reference sequence). CDR3: CSARSPRAGVSYEQYF. The CDR3, as DNA: TGCAGTGCTAGGAGCCCCCGAGCGGGAGTATCCTACGAGCAGTACTTC.

This clonotype was recorded at least ten times. The chain is built from TRBV20-1 and TRBJ2-2; D not resolved. Germline loops: CDR1 DFQATT, CDR2 SNEGSKA (reference sequence). The V end lost 3 bases, the J end lost 5 bases, and 19 bases lay between the germline ends. The CDR3 consists of 16 residues. In nucleotides, the CDR3 is TGCAGTGCTAGGCGGCGGTACGACTTGTGGACCGGGGAGCTGTTTTTT. Amino acid sequence: CSARRRYDLWTGELFF.

This clonotype was seen a handful of times. The gene calls are TRBV10-3 and TRBJ2-3, with D hard to call. The germline V gene encodes CDR1 ENHRY and CDR2 SYGVKD. The CDR3 covers 13 residues. The V end was cut by 3 bases, the J end by 7 bases, with 11 bases between. CDR3 residues: CAISEEIAHTQYF. The CDR3 nucleotides are TGTGCCATCAGTGAAGAGATAGCCCATACGCAGTATTTT.

In this sample, this clonotype turned up many times. V and J are TRBV11-2 and TRBJ2-1, with 9 bases lining up with TRBD2. Trimming cost V 6 bases and J 2 bases; bases outside gene matches: 14. Germline values: CDR1 SGHAT, CDR2 FQNNGV. The CDR3 spans 18 residues. In DNA form, the CDR3 reads TGTGCCAGCAGAAATGTTGGCGGGAGGGCCGGTGCCTACAATGAGCAGTTCTTC. Translating it yields CASRNVGGRAGAYNEQFF.

The CDR3 region has the DNA TGTGCCAGCAGACCAACCCCGGGACCAAACACCGGGGAGCTGTTTTTT. It codes for CASRPTPGPNTGELFF. The V call is TRBV7-9, the J call TRBJ2-2, with D perhaps TRBD1 or TRBD2 (5 bases each). V lost 6 bases and J lost 2, with 16 bases in between. The length of the CDR3 is 16 residues. In germline, CDR1 is SEHNR, CDR2 FQNEAQ (reference sequence).

This clonotype was observed at least ten times. The V gene is TRBV7-9, the J gene TRBJ2-7; perhaps TRBD2 as D (6 bases). The CDR3 contains 15 residues. Trimming removed 5 bases from V and 4 bases from J, with 18 bases in between. Germline assignment: CDR1 SEHNR and CDR2 FQNEAQ (reference sequence). CDR3 sequence: CASSPGAWRDYEQYF. CDR3 nucleotide sequence: TGTGCCAGCAGCCCCGGAGCCTGGCGGGATTACGAGCAGTACTTC.

In its sample, this clonotype was seen a few times. A much larger clone is a single base away; this may be a read error. The V call is TRBV6-5, the J call TRBJ2-1; 9 bases are a match to TRBD2. The CDR3 totals 15 residues. Germline V CDR1 and CDR2: MNHEY, SVGAGI. CDR3 protein: CASSWLAGVRHEQLF. DNA of the CDR3: TGTGCCAGCAGTTGGTTAGCGGGAGTACGGCATGAGCAGCTCTTC.

Many counts were recorded for this clonotype. The chain employs TRBV28 and TRBJ2-1, with D uncertain. There are 12 residues in the CDR3. V was pared by 2 bases and J by 11 bases, with 10 bases between. Germline assignment: CDR1 MDHEN and CDR2 SYDVKM. Here the CDR3 reads CASSLIMGQQFF. In DNA form, the CDR3 reads TGTGCCAGCAGTTTAATAATGGGTCAGCAGTTCTTC.

This clonotype was recorded many times. The gene calls are TRBV12-3 or TRBV12-4 and TRBJ1-1, with D hard to call. The CDR3 length is 13 residues. The V end was cut by 4 bases, the J end by 11 bases, with 17 bases between. CDR3 in DNA: TGTGCCAGCAGTTCCCCGACCCGGACGAGGGCTTTCTTT. Encoded protein: CASSSPTRTRAFF.

V gene TRBV19 combines with J gene TRBJ1-1; unclear D gene. The CDR3 sequence is 13 residues long. Germline-derived CDR1 and CDR2 are LNHDA and SQIVND (reference sequence). The V end was cut by 7 bases, the J end by 1 base, with 10 bases between. CDR3 DNA sequence: TGTGCCAGTACCGCGACGGCGAACACTGAAGCTTTCTTT. This codes for CASTATANTEAFF. Full variable domain (outside the CDR3, taken from reference TRBV19 and TRBJ1-1): DGGITQSPKYLFRKEGQNVTLSCEQNLNHDAMYWYRQDPGQGLRLIYYSQIVNDFQKGDIAEGYSVSREKKESFPLTVTSAQKNPTAFYLCASTATANTEAFFGQGTRLTVV.

This clonotype was counted a few times. The chain is built from TRBV2 and TRBJ2-5; 9 bases line up with TRBD1. With V trimmed by 7 bases and J by 5 bases, 5 bases remained unmatched. The length of the CDR3 is 13 residues. Looked up from germline, CDR1 is SNHLY and CDR2 is FYNNEI. The CDR3 nucleotides are TGTGCCAGCAAGACAGGGGGTCGGGAGACCCAGTACTTC. Residues: CASKTGGRETQYF. The full variable domain, in which reference TRBV2 and TRBJ2-5 provide the parts outside the CDR3, is EPEVTQTPSHQVTQMGQEVILRCVPISNHLYFYWYRQILGQKVEFLVSFYNNEISEKSEIFDDQFSVERPDGSNFTLKIRSTKLEDSAMYFCASKTGGRETQYFGPGTRLLVL.

In its sample, this clonotype was seen many times. The V gene is TRBV7-2, the J gene TRBJ2-5; the match to TRBD2 covers 11 bases. Germline CDR1 is SGHTA and CDR2 is FQGNSA. The CDR3 is made up of 15 amino acids. V shed 10 bases and J 4 bases; nucleotides not matched to a gene: 11. For the CDR3, the DNA is TGTGCCACCAGTCCCGGGACTAGCGGTAGAGAGACCCAGTACTTC. It is translated as CATSPGTSGRETQYF.

This clonotype was counted only a few times. This chain connects TRBV7-2 to TRBJ2-3; D ambiguous. The germline V gene encodes CDR1 SGHTA and CDR2 FQGNSA. The germline V and J ends were trimmed by 5 bases and 4 bases, with 13 bases remaining between them. This CDR3 comprises 14 residues. CDR3 DNA sequence: TGTGCCAGCAGCCCCGAACTCCTCCCAGATACGCAGTATTTT. Its protein product is CASSPELLPDTQYF.

This clonotype came up many times. The chain joins TRBV6-1 to TRBJ1-5; 9 bases match TRBD1. Germline loops: CDR1 MNHNS, CDR2 SASEGT. The CDR3 length is 14 residues. Unmatched junction bases numbered 5, after V lost 5 bases and J lost 6 bases. The CDR3: CASSPDRGSQPQHF. For the CDR3, the DNA is TGTGCCAGCAGTCCCGACAGGGGGAGTCAGCCCCAGCATTTT.

The CDR3 loop reads CASRPTSDNEQFF. The CDR3 nucleotides read TGCGCCAGCAGACCCACTAGCGACAATGAGCAGTTCTTC. The V and J genes are TRBV4-1 and TRBJ2-1; 7 nucleotides align to TRBD2. Germline CDR1 is MGHRA and CDR2 is YSYEKL. With V trimmed by 6 bases and J by 5 bases, 4 bases remained unmatched. CDR3 length equals 13 residues.

Written as DNA, the CDR3 is TGTGCGACCGGGACTAGCGGACGGAGCACAGATACGCAGTATTTT. Its protein product is CATGTSGRSTDTQYF. The chain is built from TRBV7-9 and TRBJ2-3; 11 nucleotides line up with TRBD2. Germline CDR1 reads SEHNR; CDR2 reads FQNEAQ (reference sequence). The CDR3 totals 15 residues.

In its sample, this clonotype was seen a few times. One end of the junction varies from germline; a read error may be responsible. This chain uses TRBV7-9 with TRBJ2-2, with D maybe TRBD1 (5 bases). This CDR3 is 16 amino acids long. The V gene's germline CDR1 is SEHNR and CDR2 FQNEAQ (reference sequence). CDR3 region: CVSSWAAGKNTGELFF. In DNA form, the CDR3 reads TGTGTCAGCAGCTGGGCAGCAGGGAAAAACACCGGGGAGCTGTTTTTT.

A note on this clonotype: Given a much more abundant clone one base away, this may be a read error. The conserved closing phenylalanine or tryptophan is absent in this CDR3, likely reflecting a read error. The chain links TRBV7-9 to TRBJ1-2; 7 nucleotides agree with TRBD1. CDR3 length equals 13 residues. Germline values: CDR1 SEHNR, CDR2 FQNEAQ (reference sequence). V was clipped by 6 bases and J by 7 bases; unmatched bases: 8. CDR3 sequence reads: CASSNLQGGGYTL. The CDR3, as DNA: TGTGCCAGCAGTAATCTCCAGGGGGGTGGCTACACCCTC.